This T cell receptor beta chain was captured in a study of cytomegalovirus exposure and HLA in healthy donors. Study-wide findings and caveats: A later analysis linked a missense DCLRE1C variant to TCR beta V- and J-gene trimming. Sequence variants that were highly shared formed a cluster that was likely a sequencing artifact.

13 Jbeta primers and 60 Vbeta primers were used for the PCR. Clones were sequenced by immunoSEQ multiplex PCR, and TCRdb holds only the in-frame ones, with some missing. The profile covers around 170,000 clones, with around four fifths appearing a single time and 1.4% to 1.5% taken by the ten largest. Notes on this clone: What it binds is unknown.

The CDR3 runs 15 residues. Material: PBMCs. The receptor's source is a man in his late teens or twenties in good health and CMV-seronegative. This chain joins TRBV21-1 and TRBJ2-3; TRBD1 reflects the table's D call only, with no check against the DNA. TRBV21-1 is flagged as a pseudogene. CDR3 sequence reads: CASSKEGAGTDTQYF. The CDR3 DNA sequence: TGTGCCAGCAGCAAAGAGGGGGCAGGGACAGATACGCAGTATTTT.